One and the same sample provided the 25 T cell receptor beta chains below, sequenced in a study of vaccination and CD4 T cells after COVID-19 (dated by TCRdb to between 2021 and 2024). The library was produced with PCR. The sample was run on an Illumina iSeq 100. DNA from cultured CD4+ T cells was subjected to TCR sequencing with the Oncomine TCR Beta short-read assay at the Johns Hopkins FTIC core. The public sequencing data were trimmed at Q25 with fastp and processed into clonotypes with MiXCR by TCRdb, which kept only in-frame beta chains. Rows are unified per CDR3 protein, each entry keeping the most common DNA and genes. Here the sample has tens of thousands of distinct CDR3 sequences; roughly three fifths occur a single time. The ten largest clones take up roughly 15% of the sample. No antigens are known for them. Explained via the paper, the treatment or condition label denotes: roughly 10-day PBMC culture with coronavirus spike peptide pools or control peptides (ViraFEST assay).

The sample was CD4+ T cells from blood, cultured in vitro, taken after SARS-CoV-2 vaccination. The origin of the receptors is a human donor who received a COVID-19 vaccine.

This chain links TRBV7-3 with TRBJ2-4, with TRBD1 identical over 7 bases. CDR1 and CDR2 from the germline V gene are SGHTA and FQGTGA. This CDR3 comprises 15 residues. Trimming removed 2 bases from V and 9 bases from J; junction bases left unmatched: 10. The CDR3 DNA follows: TGTGCCAGCAGCTTACTGGTAGGGGGCGACGGCATTCAGTACTTC. Residues: CASSLLVGGDGIQYF.

This chain links TRBV25-1 with TRBJ2-7, with D possibly matching TRBD1 (6 bases). V dropped 8 bases and J dropped 3 bases, with 11 bases sitting between them. Germline CDR1 is MGHDK and CDR2 is SYGVNS. The CDR3 spans 12 residues. CDR3 nucleotides: TGTGCCAGCCGGGACAACTACTACGAGCAGTACTTC. It codes for CASRDNYYEQYF.

The chain couples TRBV20-1 to TRBJ2-3; D gene uncertain. CDR1 is DFQATT, CDR2 SNEGSKA, per germline (reference sequence). The CDR3 extends over 15 amino acids. Trimming took off 7 bases at V and 0 bases at J, with 17 bases between the two ends. The CDR3 sequence is CSGESKTASTDTQYF. CDR3 bases: TGCAGTGGCGAGAGCAAAACAGCTAGCACAGATACGCAGTATTTT.

There are a few counts of this clonotype. The rearrangement uses TRBV20-1 and TRBJ2-3; perhaps D is TRBD1 or TRBD2 (6 bases each). Trimming took off 5 bases at V and 1 base at J, with 19 bases between the two ends. The V gene's germline CDR1 is DFQATT and CDR2 SNEGSKA (reference sequence). This CDR3 contains 16 residues. The CDR3 sequence: CSAGDSREGGTDTQYF. The CDR3 DNA sequence: TGCAGTGCTGGGGACTCAAGAGAGGGGGGCACAGATACGCAGTATTTT.

This chain uses TRBV15 with TRBJ1-1, with TRBD1 matching 11 bases. The CDR3 consists of 17 residues. V was clipped by 3 bases and J by 4 bases; unmatched bases: 10. CDR1 and CDR2 (germline): LNHNV, YYDKDF (reference sequence). This CDR3 reads CATSRNYRDRGSTEAFF. CDR3 DNA sequence: TGTGCCACCAGCAGGAACTACCGGGACAGGGGGTCCACTGAAGCTTTCTTT.

The chain is built from TRBV20-1 and TRBJ2-1, with D tentatively TRBD2 (6 bases). The germline CDR1 and CDR2 sequences are DFQATT and SNEGSKA (reference sequence). Trimming left V 2 bases short and J 2 bases short, with 16 bases between. The CDR3 sequence is 16 residues long. This CDR3 reads CSARKFAGSAYNEQFF. CDR3 bases: TGCAGTGCTAGAAAGTTTGCGGGGAGCGCCTACAATGAGCAGTTCTTC.

The V call is TRBV30, the J call TRBJ1-3; the D gene is possibly TRBD1 (5 bases). This CDR3 comprises 13 residues. Germline V lookup: CDR1 GTSNPN, CDR2 SVGIG (reference sequence). V lost 3 bases and J 6 bases, leaving 12 bases between the germline ends. CDR3: CAWRRDGLNTIYF. In DNA form, the CDR3 reads TGTGCCTGGAGGAGGGACGGACTAAACACCATATATTTT.

The V and J genes are TRBV24-1 and TRBJ1-1, with 7 nucleotides matching TRBD1. Germline loops: CDR1 KGHDR, CDR2 SFDVKD. J lost 4 bases, V lost 2 bases, and 3 bases had no gene match. The CDR3 covers 14 residues. CDR3 coding DNA: TGTGCCACCAGTGATTCATCAGGGGGCACTGAAGCTTTCTTT. Protein sequence: CATSDSSGGTEAFF.

The rearrangement joins TRBV6-1 to TRBJ1-2; unclear D gene. The CDR3 totals 14 residues. Trimming removed 8 bases at V and 6 bases at J, with 19 bases between. Germline CDR1 MNHNS, CDR2 SASEGT. Written as DNA, the CDR3 is TGTGCCAGCGGACCCAACAGCCTTTGGGATGGCTACACCTTC. Protein: CASGPNSLWDGYTF.

The genes are TRBV12-3 or TRBV12-4 and TRBJ2-1; 8 positions match TRBD1. The CDR3 contains 14 residues. Trimming at V came to 3 bases and at J to 3 bases, leaving 1 base not matched to a gene. The CDR3: CASSLTGDYNEQFF. CDR3 nucleotide sequence: TGTGCCAGCAGTTTGACAGGGGACTACAATGAGCAGTTCTTC.

This clonotype occurred a few times. The chain has TRBV20-1 and TRBJ1-3, with 9 bases that match TRBD1. The CDR3 runs 15 residues. CDR1 is DFQATT and CDR2 is SNEGSKA in the germline V gene (reference sequence). V shed 6 bases and J 1 base; nucleotides not matched to a gene: 7. The CDR3 loop reads CSARKTGGSGNTIYF. The CDR3 DNA follows: TGCAGTGCGAGAAAGACAGGGGGGTCTGGAAACACCATATATTTT.

The table lists this clonotype with a few counts. In DNA, the CDR3 is TGTGCCAGCAGTTTAAACCCGATCCTCTATGGCTACACCTTC. It codes for CASSLNPILYGYTF. This chain links TRBV27 with TRBJ1-2; the D is unclear. Trimming cost V 2 bases and J 4 bases, with 11 bases left between them. In germline, CDR1 is MNHEY, CDR2 SMNVEV (reference sequence). The CDR3 totals 14 residues.

The CDR3 DNA sequence: TGTGCCACCGGGGGACCCGGGACAGATACGCAGTATTTT. Its translation is CATGGPGTDTQYF. The gene calls are TRBV24-1 and TRBJ2-3, with D tentatively TRBD1 or TRBD2 (5 bases each). CDR3 length: 13 residues. V was shortened by 9 bases and J by 3 bases, with 12 bases between the two germline ends. Germline CDR1 and CDR2: KGHDR and SFDVKD.

This rearrangement joins TRBV6-1 to TRBJ2-3; TRBD1 matches at 9 bases. This CDR3 has 14 residues. The V gene end was trimmed by 7 bases and the J gene end by 8 bases; junction bases not matched to a gene: 10. Germline V CDR1 and CDR2: MNHNS, SASEGT. DNA of the CDR3: TGTGCCAGCACCAAGGACAGGGGAGGAGGTACGCAGTATTTT. The encoded protein is CASTKDRGGGTQYF.

This clonotype was observed a handful of times. The genes are TRBV18 and TRBJ2-5; a weak D match, TRBD2 (6 bases). CDR1 KGHSH and CDR2 LQKENI come from the germline V gene. The CDR3 has 13 residues. Trimming took 8 bases from V and 1 from J, leaving 11 bases between them. CDR3: CASAWTTQETQYF. CDR3 bases: TGTGCCAGCGCCTGGACTACCCAAGAGACCCAGTACTTC.

The sample holds one count of this clonotype. The chain combines TRBV20-1 with TRBJ2-5, with TRBD2 matching over 12 bases. The CDR3 is 16 residues long. Germline V gene lookup returns CDR1 DFQATT and CDR2 SNEGSKA (reference sequence). V trimming: 3 bases; J trimming: 1 base; junction bases outside the gene matches: 6. CDR3 coding DNA: TGCAGTGCTAGGGCGGCTAGCGGGGGGGTCCAAGAGACCCAGTACTTC. As protein: CSARAASGGVQETQYF.

V usage is TRBV5-8 and J usage is TRBJ1-1, with a possible D match to TRBD1 (5 bases). Germline assignment: CDR1 SGHTS and CDR2 YDEGEE. This CDR3 is 16 amino acids long. The V end was cut by 0 bases, the J end by 0 bases, with 12 bases between. The CDR3 DNA sequence: TGTGCCAGCAGCTTGGGCTGGGGGACTTTGAACACTGAAGCTTTCTTT. Translating gives CASSLGWGTLNTEAFF.

The chain uses TRBV15 and TRBJ2-5; 9 nucleotides line up with TRBD1. CDR1 is LNHNV, CDR2 YYDKDF, per germline (reference sequence). This CDR3 is 19 amino acids long. J was trimmed by 5 bases and V by 4 bases; bases with no gene match: 20. In DNA, the CDR3 is TGTGCCACCAGCAAATGGGCGGGACAGGGTAGTCTCGGTGGGGAGACCCAGTACTTC. Translated, it gives CATSKWAGQGSLGGETQYF.

Points on this clonotype: Compared with germline, one end of the junction differs, possibly owing to a read error. CDR3 bases: TGTGCCTGGAGTGTAGGCCCGACCCGGCCAATATTC. The encoded protein is CAWSVGPTRPIF. The chain links TRBV30 to TRBJ2-7; no clear D gene. This CDR3 contains 12 residues. The germline V gene has CDR1 GTSNPN and CDR2 SVGIG (reference sequence).

This clonotype was observed a few times. The chain combines TRBV20-1 with TRBJ2-7; 16 bases align to TRBD2. Germline V lookup: CDR1 DFQATT, CDR2 SNEGSKA (reference sequence). V shed 5 bases and J 2 bases; nucleotides not matched to a gene: 6. The CDR3 covers 16 residues. CDR3 sequence: CSALGLAGGIPYEQYF. The CDR3 DNA reads as TGCAGTGCTTTGGGACTAGCGGGGGGGATCCCCTACGAGCAGTACTTC.

In this sample, this clonotype turned up a few times. V is TRBV30 and J is TRBJ1-1, with 11 bases aligning to TRBD1. The CDR3 covers 13 residues. Germline V CDR1 and CDR2: GTSNPN, SVGIG (reference sequence). V gave up 5 bases and J gave up 2 bases; unmatched junction bases: 1. The CDR3 here is CAWGTGGNTEAFF. In nucleotides, the CDR3 is TGTGCCTGGGGGACAGGGGGAAACACTGAAGCTTTCTTT.

This clonotype has just one count. The rearrangement joins TRBV6-5 to TRBJ1-6; D remains ambiguous. Germline V gene data show CDR1 as MNHEY and CDR2 as SVGAGI. V was clipped by 7 bases and J by 6 bases, with 16 bases between them. This CDR3 has 15 residues. As DNA, the CDR3 is TGTGCCAGCAATTATGCGCCTGGGCGTAATTCACCCCTCCACTTT. This codes for CASNYAPGRNSPLHF.

The CDR3: CASSPWQRGPWGYTF. As DNA, the CDR3 is TGTGCCAGCAGCCCATGGCAGCGGGGGCCTTGGGGCTACACCTTC. The chain combines TRBV7-9 with TRBJ1-2; weak D call: TRBD1 (6 bases). CDR1 is SEHNR and CDR2 is FQNEAQ in the germline V gene (reference sequence). The CDR3 spans 15 residues. V lost 5 bases and J lost 8, with 21 bases in between.

This clonotype appeared once. This rearrangement joins TRBV6-1 to TRBJ2-4; possible D gene TRBD1, 5 bases. V lost 7 bases and J lost 3, with 13 bases in between. The length of the CDR3 is 14 residues. Germline values: CDR1 MNHNS, CDR2 SASEGT. CDR3 sequence reads: CASTQGMGKNIQYF. As DNA, the CDR3 is TGTGCCAGCACCCAGGGAATGGGCAAAAACATTCAGTACTTC.

V is TRBV12-5 and J is TRBJ2-5, with 12 bases aligning to TRBD2. Germline values: CDR1 LGHNT, CDR2 FRNRAP. Trimming cost V 7 bases and J 5 bases; bases outside gene matches: 5. The CDR3 has 14 residues. CDR3 in amino acids: CASVKTSGGETQYF. CDR3 DNA sequence: TGTGCTAGTGTCAAGACTAGCGGGGGTGAGACCCAGTACTTC.